Listed here is a single TCR beta chain. In its sample, this clonotype was seen a few times. Its target antigen remains unknown. No qualities accompany the bases; no much larger clone lies one base away. This sample was included in a study of T-cell reconstitution after alpha-beta-depleted transplantation in children (dated by TCRdb to the mid-2010s). Looking at the study overall: The study quantitatively tracked T-cell immune reconstitution after TCRalphabeta/CD19-depleted allogeneic hematopoietic cell transplantation in children using TCR repertoire profiling.

Libraries were built with PCR. Sequencer: Illumina HiSeq 2500. TCR library preparation used molecular barcoding, with unique molecular identifiers applied to normalize quantification of the TCRbeta repertoire. Through fastp at Q25 and MiXCR, TCRdb rebuilt clones from the public reads, retaining in-frame beta chains. Every distinct CDR3 protein forms one entry, paired with its most common genes and DNA. The sample contains roughly 500,000 distinct CDR3 sequences, 32% of them found a single time. In total, the top ten clones hold 2% to 2.5% of the sample. The CDR3, from cysteine to phenylalanine, totals 14 residues. The DNA shown is the 42-base CDR3, in frame from base 1. Germline trimming amounts to 1 base on V and 6 bases on J, with 4 as the count of junction bases outside the gene matches. As encoded in the germline V gene, CDR1 is KGHSH while CDR2 is LQKENI.

Sequencing was performed on PBMCs from the stem cell graft donor, taken from the stem cell graft. The rearrangement joined TRBV18 to TRBJ2-3; TRBD2 aligns with 7 central bases. The origin of this receptor is a human donor who donated a stem cell graft to a child with aplastic anemia. This receptor carries the CDR3 CASSPRGGLDTQYF. The nucleotide sequence is TGTGCCAGCTCACCACGCGGGGGATTGGATACGCAGTATTTT.